The subject of this entry is one TCR beta chain. This specimen comes from a study of blood T cell repertoires in COVID-19. Study-level background: Nucleic acid was either cDNA or gDNA, and it came from T cells, B-cell-depleted T cells, or PBMCs.

Authors' analysis steps: The assay estimated nucleated cells by amplifying reference gene primers. Sequencing was performed with immunoSEQ multiplex PCR; in TCRdb, only in-frame clones are kept and a portion is missing. From that table come the V and J calls and clone size; the DNA was used to work out D and trimming. In the table there are over 400,000 clones, 70% to 90% of which are singletons. CDR3 size: 13 residues. In germline, CDR1 is ENHRY, CDR2 SYGVKD. Trimming took 6 bases from V and 1 from J, leaving 9 bases between them. The chain carries TRBV10-3 and TRBJ1-1; D is undetermined. This clonotype originated in a human donor in a cohort sampled during active COVID-19. Material: peripheral blood. CDR3 sequence: CAIRMTQNTEAFF. CDR3 nucleotides: TGTGCCATCAGGATGACACAGAACACTGAAGCTTTCTTT.